This T cell receptor beta chain was found in a study of follicular helper T cells after annual influenza vaccination. Profiled with immunoSEQ multiplex PCR; TCRdb holds only in-frame clones, not every one. The data contain about 10,000 clones, roughly 80% of them singletons. General observations from the study: Plasmablast frequency change correlated with clonality change in ICOS+CD38+ cTfh. Day 7 ICOS+CD38+ clones later appeared mostly in ICOS-CD38- cTfh.

Time point reported: 2015-2016 season, pre-vaccination. Adults received seasonal inactivated influenza vaccine, with sorted blood CD4 subsets sequenced before and after. Per time point, about 35-110 mL of blood was sampled. As for this clone: Its antigen is still unknown.

This receptor was obtained from an adult who received the influenza vaccine. The sequencing used CXCR5+ CD38- circulating T follicular helper cells from blood, collected on the day of influenza vaccination. Specified subset: circulating Tfh, non-naive CD4+CXCR5+PD-1+ (ICOS+CD38+ or ICOS-CD38-).

The CDR3 spells CASSPQRVSSYEQYF. The DNA for the CDR3 is TGTGCCAGCAGCCCTCAGCGGGTAAGCTCCTACGAGCAGTACTTC. The rearrangement links TRBV11-2 to TRBJ2-7; perhaps TRBD2 as D (6 bases). Germline assignment: CDR1 SGHAT and CDR2 FQNNGV. The V end was cut by 5 bases, the J end by 0 bases, with 14 bases between. This CDR3 has 15 residues.